Listed here are 27 T cell receptor beta chains from one sample, sequenced in a study of blood T cell repertoires in COVID-19. Only in-frame clones appear in the TCRdb table, and some are missing; sequencing was by immunoSEQ multiplex PCR. This table holds about 53,000 clones, roughly nine tenths found once. The sample taken for sequencing was peripheral blood. The receptors stem from a man in his sixties with active COVID-19.

The chain carries TRBV6-4 and TRBJ2-7, with unresolved D. The CDR3 is made up of 15 amino acids. Trimming cost V 2 bases and J 3 bases, with 14 bases left between them. CDR1 MRHNA and CDR2 SNTAGT come from the germline V gene. CDR3: CASSDGEARCYEQYF. The CDR3, as DNA: TGTGCCAGCAGTGACGGTGAGGCCAGATGCTACGAGCAGTACTTC.

The chain employs TRBV2 and TRBJ2-1; D uncertain. Germline CDR1 reads SNHLY; CDR2 reads FYNNEI. The CDR3 totals 10 residues. V shed 8 bases and J shed 5 bases, with 4 bases lying between them. The DNA of the CDR3 is TGTGCCAGCGACAACAATGAGCAGTTCTTC. Translation: CASDNNEQFF.

The chain links TRBV3-1 (or the pseudogene TRBV3-2) to TRBJ1-2, with TRBD1 as a possible D gene (6 bases). Germline lookup yields CDR1 LGHDT and CDR2 YNNKEL (reference sequence). CDR3 length: 13 residues. V dropped 1 base and J dropped 7 bases, with 10 bases sitting between them. The CDR3 bases are TGTGCCAGCAGCCAAGGTCCAGGGGCTGGCTACACCTTC. Translating gives CASSQGPGAGYTF.

The chain uses TRBV27 and TRBJ1-2; D remains unclear. The CDR3 sequence is 15 residues long. From germline, CDR1 is MNHEY and CDR2 SMNVEV (reference sequence). Deletions cut 0 bases from V and 4 bases from J, with 12 bases between. CDR3 region: CASSLSSTPLYGYTF. The CDR3 coding sequence is TGTGCCAGCAGTTTATCGTCAACACCGCTCTATGGCTACACCTTC.

This clone was seen only a few times. This chain joins TRBV4-3 and TRBJ2-7; 7 bases map to TRBD1. Trimming at V came to 2 bases and at J to 3 bases, leaving 1 base not matched to a gene. The CDR3 extends over 13 amino acids. Per germline, CDR1 LGHNA and CDR2 YSLEER. The DNA of the CDR3 is TGCGCCAGCAGCCAAAGGACAGGCTACGAGCAGTACTTC. Amino acids: CASSQRTGYEQYF.

The chain carries TRBV18 and TRBJ2-7; TRBD1 aligns across 8 bases. V shed 5 bases and J 7 bases; nucleotides not matched to a gene: 7. Germline V CDR1 and CDR2: KGHSH, LQKENI. There are 13 residues in the CDR3. CDR3 in DNA: TGTGCCAGCTCAGTGACAGGGGCTGGGGAGCAGTACTTC. Translated: CASSVTGAGEQYF. The whole variable domain, filled in from reference TRBV18 and TRBJ2-7, reads NAGVMQNPRHLVRRRGQEARLRCSPMKGHSHVYWYRQLPEEGLKFMVYLQKENIIDESGMPKERFSAEFPKEGPSILRIQQVVRGDSAAYFCASSVTGAGEQYFGPGTRLTVT.

The V and J genes are TRBV30 and TRBJ2-3; D unresolved. The V gene lost 3 bases and the J gene lost 2 bases, with 3 bases spanning the gap. There are 11 residues in the CDR3. Germline CDR1 and CDR2: GTSNPN and SVGIG (reference sequence). The CDR3 DNA sequence: TGTGCCTGGAGCTACACAGATACGCAGTATTTT. Its translation: CAWSYTDTQYF.

This sequence joins TRBV21-1 and TRBJ1-2; the table's D call, TRBD1, was not checked against the DNA. TRBV21-1 is marked as a pseudogene. The CDR3 sequence is 15 residues long. Here the CDR3 reads CASTLPGQICYGYTF. As DNA, the CDR3 is TGTGCCAGCACCTTACCGGGACAGATATGCTATGGCTACACCTTC.

This chain links TRBV3-1 (or the pseudogene TRBV3-2) with TRBJ2-7; 7 bases map to TRBD2. Germline V gene lookup returns CDR1 LGHDT and CDR2 YNNKEL (reference sequence). Trimming cost V 0 bases and J 5 bases; bases outside gene matches: 13. The CDR3 has 17 amino acids. The CDR3 region is CASSQDAGRVWPNEQYF. CDR3 sequence (DNA): TGTGCCAGCAGCCAAGATGCTGGGAGGGTTTGGCCGAACGAGCAGTACTTC.

This chain connects TRBV13 to TRBJ2-2, with D hard to call. Germline CDR1 PRHDT, CDR2 FYEKMQ (reference sequence). Trimming pared 7 bases from V and 0 bases from J, leaving 15 bases between. The CDR3 consists of 16 residues. The CDR3 reads CASTTSAESNTGELFF. In nucleotides, the CDR3 is TGTGCCAGCACCACCTCGGCGGAGTCGAACACCGGGGAGCTGTTTTTT. The entire variable domain, with the rest obtained from reference TRBV13 and TRBJ2-2, is as follows: AAGVIQSPRHLIKEKRETATLKCYPIPRHDTVYWYQQGPGQDPQFLISFYEKMQSDKGSIPDRFSAQQFSDYHSELNMSSLELGDSALYFCASTTSAESNTGELFFGEGSRLTVL.

The rearrangement links TRBV2 to TRBJ2-1; TRBD2 is a possible D gene (6 bases). Looked up from germline, CDR1 is SNHLY and CDR2 is FYNNEI. Between the trimmed V and J ends, which lost 4 bases and 4 bases, there was a span of 14 bases. The CDR3 totals 15 residues. In DNA, the CDR3 is TGTGCCAGCAGTGGTGGTAGCGGATTATACAATGAGCAGTTCTTC. Its translation is CASSGGSGLYNEQFF.

The V and J genes are TRBV5-4 and TRBJ2-2; 8 bases are shared with TRBD1. The CDR3 is 16 amino acids. Trimming cost V 5 bases and J 3 bases; bases outside gene matches: 9. CDR1 and CDR2 (germline): SGHNT, YYREEE (reference sequence). The CDR3 DNA reads TGTGCCAGCAGACCCGTCAGGGGGCTTCACACCGGGGAGCTGTTTTTT. Its translation is CASRPVRGLHTGELFF.

This chain joins TRBV6-5 and TRBJ2-7; no clear D gene. This CDR3 is 14 amino acids long. Trimming stripped 7 bases from V and 1 base from J, with 14 bases between. In germline, CDR1 is MNHEY, CDR2 SVGAGI. The CDR3 protein is CASNSLRRSYEQYF. CDR3 bases: TGTGCCAGCAACTCGCTTAGGCGGTCCTACGAGCAGTACTTC.

This sequence joins TRBV5-1 and TRBJ2-7; 7 nucleotides agree with TRBD2. This CDR3 contains 14 residues. CDR1 and CDR2 from the germline V gene are SGHRS and YFSETQ. The V segment lost 3 bases and the J segment 3 bases; nucleotides outside the gene matches: 6. This CDR3 reads CASSWGDYSYEQYF. For the CDR3, the DNA is TGCGCCAGCAGCTGGGGGGACTATAGCTACGAGCAGTACTTC.

The gene calls are TRBV4-1 and TRBJ1-4; D perhaps matches TRBD1 (5 bases). The CDR3 has 17 residues. V was clipped by 4 bases and J by 2 bases, with 17 bases between them. Germline V lookup: CDR1 MGHRA, CDR2 YSYEKL. CDR3 sequence: CASSPRGGAQTNEKLFF. CDR3 DNA sequence: TGCGCCAGCAGCCCCCGGGGAGGGGCTCAGACTAATGAAAAACTGTTTTTT.

This clone was recorded only once. The rearrangement links TRBV5-5 to TRBJ2-5, with 11 bases aligning to TRBD2. The CDR3 length is 18 residues. Germline V gene lookup returns CDR1 SGHKS and CDR2 YYEKEE (reference sequence). V shed 3 bases and J 3 bases; nucleotides not matched to a gene: 13. The CDR3 spells CASSSLAASGRNKETQYF. CDR3 DNA sequence: TGTGCCAGCAGCTCCTTAGCGGCTAGCGGGAGGAATAAAGAGACCCAGTACTTC.

The CDR3 here is CASSPNGGATGELFF. In DNA form, the CDR3 reads TGTGCCAGCTCACCAAATGGGGGCGCGACCGGGGAGCTGTTTTTT. The chain is built from TRBV18 and TRBJ2-2, with a possible D match to TRBD1 (6 bases). The CDR3 has 15 amino acids. V gave up 2 bases and J gave up 5 bases, with 12 bases separating them. The V gene's germline CDR1 is KGHSH and CDR2 LQKENI.

V is TRBV28 and J is TRBJ1-2; D remains ambiguous. The CDR3 length is 12 residues. Trimming left V 5 bases short and J 4 bases short, with 8 bases between. CDR1 is MDHEN, CDR2 SYDVKM, per germline. The CDR3 reads CASSPPSYGYTF. The CDR3 DNA reads as TGTGCCAGCAGTCCCCCCTCCTATGGCTACACCTTC.

Details on this clone: One end of the junction fails to match germline, which may point to a read error. This rearrangement joins TRBV3-1 (or the pseudogene TRBV3-2) to TRBJ2-7; D possibly corresponds to TRBD2 (6 bases). This CDR3 is built from 13 residues. Germline assignment: CDR1 LGHDT and CDR2 YNNKEL (reference sequence). CDR3 region: CASSQDRGGTESF. The CDR3 region has the DNA TGTGCCAGCAGCCAAGATAGGGGCGGGACCGAGTCCTTC.

The chain combines TRBV28 with TRBJ1-6; D is unresolved. The germline V gene has CDR1 MDHEN and CDR2 SYDVKM. The CDR3 runs to 12 residues. The V and J ends lost 4 bases and 6 bases respectively, with 4 bases between them. The CDR3 is CASSYSNSPLHF. The CDR3 DNA reads TGTGCCAGCAGTTATAGTAATTCACCCCTCCACTTT.

This clone was found once. The V gene is TRBV6-5, the J gene TRBJ2-7, with no clear D. This CDR3 contains 14 residues. The germline V and J ends were trimmed by 6 bases and 0 bases, with 12 bases remaining between them. From germline, CDR1 is MNHEY and CDR2 SVGAGI. The CDR3 region has the DNA TGTGCCAGCAGAGGTACGCGGCGCTCCTACGAGCAGTACTTC. This encodes CASRGTRRSYEQYF.

The chain links TRBV24-1 to TRBJ1-2, with 7 nucleotides matching TRBD1. CDR1 is KGHDR, CDR2 SFDVKD, per germline. V was pared by 4 bases and J by 4 bases, with 8 bases of the junction left unmatched. The length of the CDR3 is 15 residues. The CDR3 DNA reads as TGTGCCACCAGTGAGGGGGACAGCGACCCCTATGGCTACACCTTC. This translates into CATSEGDSDPYGYTF.

This clone was counted between two and nine times. The V and J genes are TRBV6-2 or TRBV6-3 and TRBJ2-2, with 11 bases fitting TRBD2. The V and J ends lost 0 bases and 0 bases, in that order; junction bases with no gene match: 12. Germline loops: CDR1 MNHEY, CDR2 SVGEGT. CDR3 size: 21 residues. CDR3 sequence (DNA): TGTGCCAGCAGTTACTCCCTGCGGGGTAGCGGGAGGGCCACGAACACCGGGGAGCTGTTTTTT. This codes for CASSYSLRGSGRATNTGELFF.

The V and J genes are TRBV24-1 and TRBJ2-3, with D perhaps matching TRBD2 (5 bases). V lost 10 bases and J lost 6, with 28 bases in between. Germline V gene sequence: CDR1 KGHDR, CDR2 SFDVKD. CDR3 length: 17 residues. The CDR3 loop is CATAGQTLRLAGDTQYF. The DNA of the CDR3 is TGTGCCACGGCCGGGCAGACCCTCCGGCTAGCAGGCGATACGCAGTATTTT.

The chain links TRBV5-6 to TRBJ2-1, with TRBD2 identical over 9 bases. Germline trimming cut 0 bases from V and 4 bases from J; bases unmatched to any gene: 5. The germline gives CDR1 SGHDT, CDR2 YYEEEE. The CDR3 is 16 residues long. The CDR3 nucleotides are TGTGCCAGCAGCTTGGGCCCTAGCGGGGCATACAATGAGCAGTTCTTC. This sequence encodes CASSLGPSGAYNEQFF.

The chain combines TRBV27 with TRBJ2-1, with TRBD2 identical over 9 bases. Germline assignment: CDR1 MNHEY and CDR2 SMNVEV (reference sequence). CDR3 length: 15 amino acids. The trim removed 7 bases at V and 0 bases at J, leaving 4 bases unmatched. The CDR3 loop is CASKKAGGSYNEQFF. CDR3 sequence (DNA): TGTGCCAGCAAGAAAGCGGGGGGCTCCTACAATGAGCAGTTCTTC.

The gene calls are TRBV27 and TRBJ2-7, with 8 bases aligning to TRBD1. Germline CDR1 and CDR2: MNHEY and SMNVEV (reference sequence). The V segment lost 5 bases and the J segment 1 base; nucleotides outside the gene matches: 16. CDR3 length: 18 residues. The CDR3 bases are TGTGCCAGCAGTATAACAAGACCAGGGGGCCTGAGGTCCTACGAGCAGTACTTC. Protein product: CASSITRPGGLRSYEQYF.